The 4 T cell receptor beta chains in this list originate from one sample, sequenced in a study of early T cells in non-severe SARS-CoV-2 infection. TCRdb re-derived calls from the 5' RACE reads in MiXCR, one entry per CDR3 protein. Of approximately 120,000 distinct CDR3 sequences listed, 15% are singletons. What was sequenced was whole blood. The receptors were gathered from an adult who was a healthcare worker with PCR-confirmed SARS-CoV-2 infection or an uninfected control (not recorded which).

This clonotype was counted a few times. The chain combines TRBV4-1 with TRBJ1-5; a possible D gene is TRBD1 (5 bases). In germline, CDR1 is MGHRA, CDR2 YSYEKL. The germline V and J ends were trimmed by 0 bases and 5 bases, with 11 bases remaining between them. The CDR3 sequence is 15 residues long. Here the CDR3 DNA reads TGCGCCAGCAGCCAAGATGGGGCAGGGCATCAGCCCCAGCATTTT. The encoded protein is CASSQDGAGHQPQHF.

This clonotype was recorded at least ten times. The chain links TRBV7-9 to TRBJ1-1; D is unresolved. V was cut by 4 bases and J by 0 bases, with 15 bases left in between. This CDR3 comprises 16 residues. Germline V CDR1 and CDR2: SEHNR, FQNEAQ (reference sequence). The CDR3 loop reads CASSYTPRNLNTEAFF. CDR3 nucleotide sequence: TGTGCCAGCAGCTATACTCCAAGAAACTTGAACACTGAAGCTTTCTTT.

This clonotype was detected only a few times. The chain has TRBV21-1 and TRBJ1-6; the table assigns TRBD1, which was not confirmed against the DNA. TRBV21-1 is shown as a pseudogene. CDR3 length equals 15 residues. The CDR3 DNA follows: TGTGCCAGCACGATTAAGCAGGGGGCCAATTCACCCCTCCACTTT. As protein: CASTIKQGANSPLHF.

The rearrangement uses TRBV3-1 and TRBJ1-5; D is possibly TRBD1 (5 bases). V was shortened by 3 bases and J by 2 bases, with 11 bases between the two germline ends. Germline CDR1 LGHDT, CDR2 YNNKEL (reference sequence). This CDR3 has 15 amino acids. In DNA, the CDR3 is TGTGCCAGCAGCCAGAACAGGAACGGCAATCAGCCCCAGCATTTT. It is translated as CASSQNRNGNQPQHF.